This TCR beta chain was obtained from a study of early T cells in non-severe SARS-CoV-2 infection. In its sample, this clonotype was seen a few times. The CDR3 sequence is 11 residues long. Trimming took off 6 bases at V and 7 bases at J, with 7 bases between the two ends. Germline V gene lookup returns CDR1 MDHEN and CDR2 SYDVKM. TCRdb itself ran the 5' RACE reads through MiXCR, one entry per CDR3 protein. The table shows approximately 98,000 distinct CDR3 sequences, with about 12% occurring only once. Sequencing input: whole blood. The V and J genes are TRBV28 and TRBJ1-5; D unresolved. This TCR derives from an adult who was a healthcare worker with PCR-confirmed SARS-CoV-2 infection or an uninfected control (not recorded which). In DNA form, the CDR3 reads TGTGCCAGCAGCTTCCAACAGCCCCAGCATTTT. Translation: CASSFQQPQHF. The complete variable domain, with remaining parts taken from reference TRBV28 and TRBJ1-5, reads DVKVTQSSRYLVKRTGEKVFLECVQDMDHENMFWYRQDPGLGLRLIYFSYDVKMKEKGDIPEGYSVSREKKERFSLILESASTNQTSMYLCASSFQQPQHFGDGTRLSIL.